This is a list of T cell receptor beta chains from one sample in a study of blood T cell repertoires in COVID-19. Measured with immunoSEQ multiplex PCR; TCRdb has only the in-frame clones, and not every one. The repertoire holds 89,000 or so clones, with roughly 96% as singletons. Source material: peripheral blood. These receptors were collected from a human donor with active COVID-19. The donor label of this sample is uncertain. Both conserved end residues are part of each CDR3. A D gene is named only where the DNA matches it firmly. Clone sizes are given selectively: once, few, many, or a class where the clone is expanded.

clone_size: -; j_call: TRBJ2-1; v_call: TRBV24-1; d_call: TRBD2; cdr3_aa: CATSLAGGPHNEQFF; cdr3_nt: TGTGCCACCAGTTTAGCGGGAGGGCCCCACAATGAGCAGTTCTTC
clone_size: -; j_call: TRBJ2-3; v_call: TRBV7-2; d_call: -; cdr3_aa: CASSPGVRTQYF; cdr3_nt: TGTGCCAGCAGCCCAGGGGTACGGACGCAGTATTTT
clone_size: -; j_call: TRBJ2-1; v_call: TRBV11-2; d_call: -; cdr3_aa: CASSFRDSAYNEQFF; cdr3_nt: TGTGCCAGCAGCTTCCGAGACAGTGCCTACAATGAGCAGTTCTTC
clone_size: -; j_call: TRBJ1-5; v_call: TRBV19; d_call: TRBD1; cdr3_aa: CASTVQGAGGNQPQHF; cdr3_nt: TGTGCCAGTACTGTACAGGGGGCAGGTGGCAATCAGCCCCAGCATTTT
clone_size: -; j_call: TRBJ2-7; v_call: TRBV4-1; d_call: -; cdr3_aa: CASSQDGNSPSF; cdr3_nt: TGCGCCAGCAGCCAAGATGGCAATTCGCCCTCCTTC
clone_size: -; j_call: TRBJ2-2; v_call: TRBV6-5; d_call: -; cdr3_aa: CASRHAASDGELFF; cdr3_nt: TGTGCCAGCAGACACGCAGCTAGCGATGGGGAGCTGTTTTTT
clone_size: -; j_call: TRBJ1-5; v_call: TRBV6-5; d_call: -; cdr3_aa: CASSSPGQIPGQPQHF; cdr3_nt: TGTGCCAGCAGTTCCCCTGGACAGATCCCTGGTCAGCCCCAGCATTTT
clone_size: -; j_call: TRBJ1-2; v_call: TRBV27; d_call: -; cdr3_aa: CASSSSLGGYTF; cdr3_nt: TGTGCCAGCAGTTCCTCACTTGGTGGCTACACCTTC
clone_size: -; j_call: TRBJ2-3; v_call: TRBV10-3; d_call: TRBD2; cdr3_aa: CAIKRAGSDTQYF; cdr3_nt: TGTGCCATCAAACGAGCGGGGTCAGATACGCAGTATTTT
clone_size: -; j_call: TRBJ1-2; v_call: TRBV18; d_call: -; cdr3_aa: CASSPGERDGYTF; cdr3_nt: TGTGCCAGCTCACCTGGAGAGAGAGATGGCTACACCTTC
clone_size: -; j_call: TRBJ1-6; v_call: TRBV28; d_call: -; cdr3_aa: CASSSPPPPYNSPLHF; cdr3_nt: TGTGCCAGCAGTAGCCCTCCTCCGCCGTATAATTCACCCCTCCACTTT
clone_size: -; j_call: TRBJ1-3; v_call: TRBV7-6; d_call: -; cdr3_aa: CASMPAPGQLSGNTIYF; cdr3_nt: TGTGCCAGCATGCCAGCACCCGGACAGTTATCTGGAAACACCATATATTTT
clone_size: -; j_call: TRBJ2-1; v_call: TRBV7-9; d_call: TRBD2; cdr3_aa: CASSLTSGRGNEQFF; cdr3_nt: TGTGCCAGCAGCTTGACTAGCGGAAGAGGCAATGAGCAGTTCTTC
clone_size: -; j_call: TRBJ2-5; v_call: TRBV5-1; d_call: -; cdr3_aa: CASSLEPFRGSGQETQYF; cdr3_nt: TGCGCCAGCAGCTTGGAACCTTTCAGGGGCAGTGGACAAGAGACCCAGTACTTC
clone_size: once; j_call: TRBJ1-5; v_call: TRBV2; d_call: TRBD1; cdr3_aa: CASSERTGSHQPQHF; cdr3_nt: TGTGCCAGCAGTGAACGGACAGGGTCGCATCAGCCCCAGCATTTT
clone_size: -; j_call: TRBJ2-1; v_call: TRBV6-5; d_call: TRBD2; cdr3_aa: CATQGLAREQFF; cdr3_nt: TGTGCCACCCAGGGACTAGCCCGTGAGCAGTTCTTC
clone_size: once; j_call: TRBJ2-1; v_call: TRBV6-5; d_call: TRBD1; cdr3_aa: CASKGLQGAIDEQFF; cdr3_nt: TGTGCCAGCAAGGGGCTCCAGGGGGCTATAGATGAGCAGTTCTTC
clone_size: -; j_call: TRBJ1-1; v_call: TRBV28; d_call: TRBD1; cdr3_aa: CASSLSLARQGQAFF; cdr3_nt: TGTGCCAGCAGTTTAAGCTTGGCCCGACAGGGCCAGGCTTTCTTT
clone_size: -; j_call: TRBJ2-7; v_call: TRBV19; d_call: -; cdr3_aa: CASSIRFTGDTVYYEQYF; cdr3_nt: TGTGCCAGTAGTATCCGATTCACGGGAGATACGGTGTACTACGAGCAGTACTTC
clone_size: -; j_call: TRBJ2-7; v_call: TRBV15; d_call: -; cdr3_aa: CATRREIINEQYF; cdr3_nt: TGTGCCACCCGTCGGGAAATCATCAACGAGCAGTACTTC
clone_size: few; j_call: TRBJ2-3; v_call: TRBV3-1/TRBV3-2; d_call: -; cdr3_aa: CASSLNRGLTRGTDTQYF; cdr3_nt: TGTGCCAGCAGCCTTAACAGGGGACTCACCAGGGGCACAGATACGCAGTATTTT
clone_size: -; j_call: TRBJ2-3; v_call: TRBV7-2; d_call: TRBD2; cdr3_aa: CASSPWTSSTDTQYF; cdr3_nt: TGTGCCAGCAGCCCCTGGACTAGCAGCACAGATACGCAGTATTTT